A single sample is the source of the 15 T cell receptor beta chains below, sequenced in a study of human T cells and chemical hapten exposure. TCRdb analysed the RACE reads with MiXCR anew, one entry per CDR3 protein. The sample carries around 120,000 distinct CDR3 sequences, roughly an eighth recorded once. The time point denotes: patch test 1, 2 weeks after DPC sensitization. Sample treatment: therapeutic diphenylcyclopropenone sensitization with weekly scalp DPC. The sample in question was whole blood, obtained in connection with sensitization to the hapten diphenylcyclopropenone (DPC). The receptor source for this set is a man aged 18-30 years with alopecia areata. Some clones in this sample may be carry-over from other donors' samples.

This clonotype came up a few times. This chain links TRBV11-2 with TRBJ2-7; a possible D gene is TRBD1 (5 bases). CDR3 size: 13 residues. Germline CDR1 is SGHAT and CDR2 is FQNNGV. Trimming stripped 0 bases from V and 3 bases from J, with 6 bases between. The CDR3 DNA reads as TGTGCCAGCAGCTTAGACAGGGTCTACGAGCAGTACTTC. Translation: CASSLDRVYEQYF.

V usage is TRBV28 and J usage is TRBJ2-7, with D uncertain. Trimming removed 9 bases at V and 2 bases at J, with 11 bases between. The CDR3 is 12 residues long. Germline values: CDR1 MDHEN, CDR2 SYDVKM. The CDR3 sequence is CASSPRTYEQYV. For the CDR3, the DNA is TGTGCCAGTTCTCCTCGAACCTACGAGCAGTACGTC.

The chain employs TRBV29-1 and TRBJ1-1; D may be TRBD1 (5 bases). CDR3 length: 11 amino acids. Germline V gives CDR1 SQVTM, CDR2 ANQGSEA. V lost 7 bases and J lost 4, with 10 bases in between. CDR3 protein: CSGQGRTEAFF. The DNA of the CDR3 is TGCAGCGGTCAGGGTCGCACTGAAGCTTTCTTT.

The chain joins TRBV10-3 to TRBJ1-5; D is unclear. Looked up from germline, CDR1 is ENHRY and CDR2 is SYGVKD. This CDR3 region has 14 residues. The V and J ends lost 3 bases and 0 bases respectively, with 6 bases between them. CDR3 nucleotides: TGTGCCATCAGTGACTCTAATAGCAATCAGCCCCAGCATTTT. Translated, it gives CAISDSNSNQPQHF.

This clonotype was counted a few times. This chain links TRBV2 with TRBJ1-5; tentative D call: TRBD1 (5 bases). Trimming pared 7 bases from V and 3 bases from J, leaving 13 bases between. Germline V CDR1 and CDR2: SNHLY, FYNNEI. The length of the CDR3 is 14 residues. The CDR3, as DNA: TGTGCCAGCACTAGACAGACCGTCAATCAGCCCCAGCATTTT. Protein product: CASTRQTVNQPQHF.

This clonotype appeared many times. The genes are TRBV29-1 and TRBJ1-5, with D perhaps matching TRBD1 (6 bases). Looked up from germline, CDR1 is SQVTM and CDR2 is ANQGSEA. The CDR3 extends over 16 amino acids. Trimming removed 1 base from V and 1 base from J, with 14 bases in between. The chain's CDR3 is CSVEGGQGTSNQPQHF. CDR3 nucleotides: TGCAGCGTTGAAGGGGGGCAGGGAACAAGCAATCAGCCCCAGCATTTT.

Written as DNA, the CDR3 is TGCGCCAGCAGCCAACTTACAGGGAACATGAACACTGAAGCTTTCTTT. Protein sequence: CASSQLTGNMNTEAFF. The chain uses TRBV4-1 and TRBJ1-1; possible D gene TRBD1, 6 bases. The germline V gene has CDR1 MGHRA and CDR2 YSYEKL. This CDR3 contains 16 residues. Trimming stripped 2 bases from V and 0 bases from J, with 13 bases between.

This clonotype occurred many times. The V call is TRBV12-3 or TRBV12-4, the J call TRBJ2-1; TRBD2 matches at 12 bases. CDR3 length equals 15 residues. V shed 4 bases, J shed 8 bases, and the junction held 6 bases outside the gene matches. The CDR3 protein is CASSYSSGGAYEQFF. The CDR3 DNA follows: TGTGCCAGCAGTTATTCTAGCGGGGGGGCATATGAGCAGTTCTTC.

Ten or more counts support this clonotype. This chain connects TRBV7-6 to TRBJ2-1; the match to TRBD2 covers 7 bases. Germline V gene data show CDR1 as SGHVS and CDR2 as FNYEAQ. CDR3 length: 15 amino acids. Trimming removed 1 base from V and 7 bases from J; junction bases left unmatched: 7. The CDR3 DNA reads TGTGCCAGCAGCTTAGTGCGGGACTACTATAATGAGCAGTTCTTC. Protein sequence: CASSLVRDYYNEQFF.

Written as DNA, the CDR3 is TGTGCCAGCAGCACCTTTGGACAAGTCGGAGAGACCCAGTACTTC. Its protein product is CASSTFGQVGETQYF. This chain connects TRBV7-3 to TRBJ2-5; TRBD1 might be the D (5 bases). Deletions cut 5 bases from V and 4 bases from J, with 17 bases between. The germline V gene encodes CDR1 SGHTA and CDR2 FQGTGA. CDR3 length: 15 amino acids.

This clonotype was seen ten or more times. The chain recombines TRBV4-3 with TRBJ1-1; TRBD1 is a possible D gene (6 bases). CDR3 length: 16 amino acids. V was shortened by 1 base and J by 10 bases, with 22 bases between the two germline ends. Germline V gene lookup returns CDR1 LGHNA and CDR2 YSLEER. The CDR3 DNA reads TGCGCCAGCAGCCAAGGGTCTGGTGGGGGGGCAGGAAGAGCTTTCTTT. It is translated as CASSQGSGGGAGRAFF.

The rearrangement uses TRBV7-6 and TRBJ2-5; D is perhaps TRBD1 (6 bases). V gave up 6 bases and J gave up 1 base, with 9 bases separating them. Germline CDR1 reads SGHVS; CDR2 reads FNYEAQ. The CDR3 runs to 13 residues. CDR3 nucleotide sequence: TGTGCCAGCAGTAGGGGGAGCCAAGAGACCCAGTACTTC. It translates to CASSRGSQETQYF.

This chain joins TRBV7-2 and TRBJ1-2; D perhaps matches TRBD1 (6 bases). CDR3 length: 13 residues. The V end lost 5 bases, the J end lost 4 bases, and 11 bases lay between the germline ends. Per germline, CDR1 SGHTA and CDR2 FQGNSA. CDR3 amino acids: CASSRDRIYGYTF. The CDR3 coding sequence is TGTGCCAGCAGCCGCGACAGGATCTATGGCTACACCTTC.

This chain uses TRBV7-3 with TRBJ1-4; the D is unclear. V dropped 8 bases and J dropped 10 bases, with 5 bases sitting between them. The CDR3 has 9 residues. Germline V gene sequence: CDR1 SGHTA, CDR2 FQGTGA. Written as DNA, the CDR3 is TGTGCCAGCGGCGGAAAACTGTTTTTT. Its translation: CASGGKLFF.

The V and J genes are TRBV7-6 and TRBJ2-1; 9 nucleotides align to TRBD1. The trim removed 0 bases at V and 7 bases at J, leaving 4 bases unmatched. Germline V gene data show CDR1 as SGHVS and CDR2 as FNYEAQ. This CDR3 contains 15 residues. As DNA, the CDR3 is TGTGCCAGCAGCTTAGCAGGGACAGGGCATAATGAGCAGTTCTTC. This gives the protein CASSLAGTGHNEQFF.